Presented here are 21 T cell receptor beta chains from one specimen sequenced in a study of metastatic and nonmetastatic thyroid tumors. Through MiXCR, TCRdb re-clonotyped the PCR reads. The sample holds approximately 86,000 clones; roughly an eighth are singletons and the top ten take approximately 8.8%. Before thyroid surgery, none of the patients had received any treatment. Sequenced material: tumor tissue. All receptors come from a female donor with papillary thyroid cancer or a benign thyroid nodule (not recorded which). Some clones in this sample may be carry-over from other donors' samples.

This clone appeared many times. The gene calls are TRBV7-6 and TRBJ2-5, with a weak D call TRBD2 (6 bases). Germline V CDR1 and CDR2: SGHVS, FNYEAQ. The CDR3 sequence is 15 residues long. V shed 0 bases and J shed 4 bases, with 12 bases lying between them. The chain's CDR3 is CASSLARRGRETQYF. In DNA form, the CDR3 reads TGTGCCAGCAGCTTAGCCCGGAGGGGTAGAGAGACCCAGTACTTC.

This clone appeared many times. This CDR3 reads CASFGPSYNEQFF. The CDR3 nucleotides read TGTGCCAGCTTTGGGCCGTCCTACAATGAGCAGTTCTTC. The rearrangement joins TRBV28 to TRBJ2-1; D ambiguous. This CDR3 is built from 13 residues. Germline V CDR1 and CDR2: MDHEN, SYDVKM. The V end was cut by 8 bases, the J end by 1 base, with 9 bases between. Full variable domain (rest looked up from reference TRBV28 and TRBJ2-1): DVKVTQSSRYLVKRTGEKVFLECVQDMDHENMFWYRQDPGLGLRLIYFSYDVKMKEKGDIPEGYSVSREKKERFSLILESASTNQTSMYLCASFGPSYNEQFFGPGTRLTVL.

This clone was counted many times. The chain is built from TRBV7-2 and TRBJ1-2; 7 positions agree with TRBD1. V was clipped by 6 bases and J by 4 bases; unmatched bases: 14. Per the germline V gene, CDR1 is SGHTA and CDR2 is FQGNSA. This CDR3 spans 16 amino acids. CDR3 region: CASRTPYRGPAYGYTF. DNA for the CDR3: TGTGCCAGCAGAACCCCCTACAGGGGACCAGCCTATGGCTACACCTTC.

This clone has ten or more counts. The CDR3 sequence: CATSNRDRKREGAYNEQFF. The CDR3, as DNA: TGTGCCACCAGTAACCGGGACAGAAAGCGGGAGGGCGCCTACAATGAGCAGTTCTTC. The V gene is TRBV24-1, the J gene TRBJ2-1; 10 positions agree with TRBD2. Losses at the gene ends were 6 bases for V and 2 bases for J; bases not matched to a gene: 15. The CDR3 length is 19 residues. Germline CDR1 reads KGHDR; CDR2 reads SFDVKD.

This clone was seen a few times. The chain links TRBV15 to TRBJ1-1; D gene ambiguous. The germline V gene encodes CDR1 LNHNV and CDR2 YYDKDF (reference sequence). V was shortened by 0 bases and J by 2 bases, with 10 bases between the two germline ends. The CDR3 contains 15 residues. The CDR3 DNA is TGTGCCACCAGCAGAGATCCGTCACCCAACACTGAAGCTTTCTTT. Encoded protein: CATSRDPSPNTEAFF.

This clone was counted many times. V gene TRBV20-1 combines with J gene TRBJ2-7, with D hard to call. The V gene's germline CDR1 is DFQATT and CDR2 SNEGSKA (reference sequence). Between the trimmed V and J ends, which lost 3 bases and 0 bases, there was a span of 15 bases. This CDR3 contains 15 residues. In DNA, the CDR3 is TGCAGTGCTAGTAACCCTTTTCGGACCTCCTACGAGCAGTACTTC. It codes for CSASNPFRTSYEQYF.

This clone was counted at least ten times. The chain joins TRBV20-1 to TRBJ2-5; 11 bases map to TRBD1. The CDR3 is 20 residues long. The ends lost 0 bases at V and 3 bases at J; junction bases unmatched: 18. Germline V gene data show CDR1 as DFQATT and CDR2 as SNEGSKA (reference sequence). The CDR3 DNA follows: TGCAGTGCTAGAGAACACACGCTCGGAAACCGGGACAGGGGGAAAGAGACCCAGTACTTC. It codes for CSAREHTLGNRDRGKETQYF.

This clone has a count of ten or more. The J gene is TRBJ2-7, the V gene TRBV5-1, with D perhaps TRBD2 (5 bases). The CDR3 loop spans 15 amino acids. V was clipped by 4 bases and J by 7 bases, with 21 bases between them. From germline, CDR1 is SGHRS and CDR2 YFSETQ. CDR3 in DNA: TGCGCCAGCAGCCTCTGGACTGGGAACGAAGGAGAGCAGTACTTC. It translates to CASSLWTGNEGEQYF.

In its sample, this clone was seen many times. This chain uses TRBV6-1 with TRBJ2-7, with 15 bases fitting TRBD2. J was trimmed by 6 bases and V by 6 bases; bases with no gene match: 9. CDR3 length: 16 amino acids. The germline V gene has CDR1 MNHNS and CDR2 SASEGT. The CDR3 spells CASRDDLGLAGGEQYF. The CDR3 DNA reads TGTGCCAGCAGAGACGACTTGGGACTAGCGGGAGGCGAGCAGTACTTC.

The chain links TRBV25-1 to TRBJ1-2, with TRBD1 matching over 10 bases. The germline gives CDR1 MGHDK, CDR2 SYGVNS. Losses at the gene ends were 8 bases for V and 2 bases for J; bases not matched to a gene: 8. This CDR3 has 15 amino acids. The DNA for the CDR3 is TGTGCCAGCTCACAGGGACAGGGGCCCAACTATGGCTACACCTTC. Amino acid sequence: CASSQGQGPNYGYTF.

This clone was seen ten or more times. This chain uses TRBV6-2 or TRBV6-3 with TRBJ2-5; TRBD2 matches 14 bases. Germline V CDR1 and CDR2: MNHEY, SVGEGT. J gave up 5 bases and V 10 bases, and 15 bases lay outside the gene matches. The CDR3 covers 17 residues. CDR3 DNA sequence: TGTGCCACCAAGGGCGTGACTAGCGGGAGGGCCGTGGAGACCCAGTACTTC. Residues: CATKGVTSGRAVETQYF.

On this clone: Given a much more abundant clone one base away, this may be a read error. Other DNA sequences of this sample code for an identical CDR3. The CDR3 here is CASSQEFGGGTDTQYF. As DNA, the CDR3 is TGTGCCAGCAGCCAAGAGTTCGGGGGTGGCACAGATACGCAGTATTTT. V usage is TRBV4-2 and J usage is TRBJ2-3; a possible D gene is TRBD2 (6 bases). Germline V lookup: CDR1 LGHNA, CDR2 YNFKEQ. Trimming removed 0 bases at V and 1 base at J, with 11 bases between. CDR3 length equals 16 residues.

The table lists this clone with many counts. This chain uses TRBV30 with TRBJ2-3, with unresolved D. Germline V gene sequence: CDR1 GTSNPN, CDR2 SVGIG (reference sequence). The germline V and J ends were trimmed by 3 bases and 5 bases, with 9 bases remaining between them. The CDR3 has 12 residues. The CDR3 is CAWSTSEDTQYF. The DNA of the CDR3 is TGTGCCTGGAGCACATCAGAAGATACGCAGTATTTT.

In its sample, this clone was seen many times. This rearrangement joins TRBV19 to TRBJ2-3; 7 bases align to TRBD2. The CDR3 spans 15 residues. The germline CDR1 and CDR2 sequences are LNHDA and SQIVND (reference sequence). The trim removed 3 bases at V and 4 bases at J, leaving 7 bases unmatched. The CDR3 sequence is CASSIRGREADTQYF. In nucleotides, the CDR3 is TGTGCCAGTAGTATCCGGGGGAGGGAGGCAGATACGCAGTATTTT.

This clone was counted at least ten times. This chain connects TRBV3-1 to TRBJ1-1; unclear D gene. The CDR3 totals 14 residues. CDR1 and CDR2 from the germline V gene are LGHDT and YNNKEL (reference sequence). Trimming removed 0 bases from V and 2 bases from J, with 7 bases in between. In DNA form, the CDR3 reads TGTGCCAGCAGCCAAGAGGCAAGCAACACTGAAGCTTTCTTT. Its protein product is CASSQEASNTEAFF.

Points on this clone: A read error may explain this, as a much larger clone is one base away. The same CDR3 arises from other DNA sequences in this sample as well. The genes are TRBV20-1 and TRBJ2-7, with 10 bases lining up with TRBD2. Trimming at V came to 3 bases and at J to 3 bases, leaving 5 bases not matched to a gene. Germline assignment: CDR1 DFQATT and CDR2 SNEGSKA (reference sequence). This CDR3 is built from 14 residues. In nucleotides, the CDR3 is TGCAGTGCTAGTCGCCTAGCGGGGGTCTACGAGCAGTACTTC. Protein sequence: CSASRLAGVYEQYF.

This clone was recorded a few times. This sequence may be a read error, since a much larger clone differs from it by one base. This specimen includes other DNA sequences encoding the same CDR3. This chain uses TRBV27 with TRBJ1-1; the D gene is possibly TRBD1 (6 bases). The CDR3 has 12 amino acids. Germline V gives CDR1 MNHEY, CDR2 SMNVEV (reference sequence). The germline V and J ends were trimmed by 5 bases and 7 bases, with 11 bases remaining between them. The CDR3 here is CASSTRGGEAFF. CDR3 bases: TGTGCCAGCAGTACCAGGGGCGGTGAAGCTTTCTTT.

A word on this clone: At one end, the junction sequence differs from germline, possibly due to a read error. This chain connects TRBV2 to TRBJ2-3; 13 positions match TRBD2. Germline V gene lookup returns CDR1 SNHLY and CDR2 FYNNEI. The CDR3 length is 15 residues. CDR3 sequence: CASSVLAGGGYTQYF. The CDR3 DNA reads TGTGCCAGCAGTGTACTAGCGGGAGGGGGGTATACACAGTATTTT.

This clone has a handful of counts. Here the CDR3 DNA reads TGTGCCAGCAGGAACGGGGGTTACACTGAAGCTTTCTTT. Residues: CASRNGGYTEAFF. V usage is TRBV3-1 and J usage is TRBJ1-1, with D possibly TRBD1 on 5 matching bases. The CDR3 contains 13 residues. V gave up 6 bases and J gave up 3 bases, with 11 bases separating them. Germline V lookup: CDR1 LGHDT, CDR2 YNNKEL (reference sequence).

This clone has just a few counts. One base away lies a much larger clone, so this may be a sequencing read error. This rearrangement joins TRBV19 to TRBJ2-1; possibly TRBD2 for D (6 bases). V was trimmed by 5 bases and J by 0 bases, leaving 14 bases between them. In germline, CDR1 is LNHDA, CDR2 SQIVND (reference sequence). The CDR3 consists of 16 residues. CDR3 protein: CASSGGSGSSYNEQFF. CDR3 DNA sequence: TGTGCCAGTAGTGGGGGTAGCGGAAGCTCCTACAATGAGCAGTTCTTC. The full variable domain, with the rest looked up from reference TRBV19 and TRBJ2-1, is DGGITQSPKYLFRKEGQNVTLSCEQNLNHDAMYWYRQDPGQGLRLIYYSQIVNDFQKGDIAEGYSVSREKKESFPLTVTSAQKNPTAFYLCASSGGSGSSYNEQFFGPGTRLTVL.

This clone was counted at least ten times. This chain links TRBV30 with TRBJ1-2, with D possibly being TRBD1 (5 bases). This CDR3 has 11 amino acids. Germline CDR1 GTSNPN, CDR2 SVGIG (reference sequence). V was clipped by 4 bases and J by 4 bases, with 7 bases between them. CDR3 loop: CAWTRAYGYTF. Here the CDR3 DNA reads TGTGCCTGGACCAGGGCCTATGGCTACACCTTC.